What follows describes a single TCR beta chain. Sequence at one end of the junction differs from germline and may be a read error. These data belong to a study of cytomegalovirus exposure and HLA in healthy donors. The PCR employed 60 Vbeta primers together with 13 Jbeta primers. TCRdb's table, derived via immunoSEQ multiplex PCR, lists solely in-frame clones and lacks some. The data contain approximately 120,000 clones, around four fifths of them singletons. CDR1 and CDR2 from the germline V gene are MGHRA and YSYEKL. The CDR3 runs 12 residues. Sample: PBMCs. The chain is built from TRBV4-1 and TRBJ1-2; D call uncertain. This clonotype was sampled from a young man in good health and CMV-seropositive. This chain's CDR3 is CASSLEYYGYTF. Written as DNA, the CDR3 is TGTGCCAGCAGCTTAGAATACTATGGCTACACCTTC.